This T cell receptor beta chain came from a study of blood T cell repertoires in COVID-19. Study overall: Sites across the United States, Italy and Spain contributed samples from acute and convalescent COVID-19. PBMCs, B-cell-depleted T cells, or T cells provided the cDNA or gDNA that made up the material.

CDR1 and CDR2 from the germline V gene are SGDLS and YYNGEE. The CDR3 spans 13 residues. V shed 0 bases and J shed 7 bases, with 10 bases lying between them. Authors' data handling: Quantification of nucleated cells was approximated via reference gene primer amplification. TCRdb keeps only in-frame clones here, not all; method: immunoSEQ multiplex PCR. The V and J calls and clone size are taken from that table; D and trimming were inferred from the DNA. Among fewer than 200,000 clones, approximately 81% were seen once, and the ten largest hold about 3.3%. The sample taken for sequencing was peripheral blood. This TCR was sampled from a human donor with acute or convalescent COVID-19. The donor label of this sample is uncertain. The rearrangement uses TRBV9 and TRBJ2-5; D possibly corresponds to TRBD2 (6 bases). CDR3 loop: CASSVEVEGTQYF. The CDR3 nucleotides are TGTGCCAGCAGCGTAGAAGTGGAGGGGACCCAGTACTTC. Complete variable domain (other parts from reference TRBV9 and TRBJ2-5): DSGVTQTPKHLITATGQRVTLRCSPRSGDLSVYWYQQSLDQGLQFLIQYYNGEERAKGNILERFSAQQFPDLHSELNLSSLELGDSALYFCASSVEVEGTQYFGPGTRLLVL.